Listed here is a single T cell receptor beta chain. The sample originates from a study of identical twins. MiXCR was run by TCRdb on the 5' RACE reads, yielding one entry per CDR3 protein. The sample carries 1,800,000 or so distinct CDR3 sequences, around a third recorded once. The sequence was obtained from a newborn girl in good health. Sequenced: cord blood.

This CDR3 reads CASSLAGAFSSYEQYF. The DNA of the CDR3 is TGTGCCAGCAGCTTAGCAGGGGCTTTCTCCTCCTACGAGCAGTACTTC. The genes are TRBV7-8 and TRBJ2-4, with a weak D call TRBD1 (5 bases). The DNA end favors TRBJ2-7, so the J call may be wrong. There are 16 residues in the CDR3. Germline-derived CDR1 and CDR2 are SGHVS and FQNEAQ.